Shown below are 18 T cell receptor beta chains from a single sample sequenced in a study of T cell responses to AZD1222 COVID-19 vaccine. The repertoire was sequenced with immunoSEQ multiplex PCR; TCRdb's copy has only in-frame clones and lacks some. The sample lists about 130,000 clones, roughly 90% occurring once. This sample comprised peripheral blood, obtained 28 days after the second AZD1222 dose. Receptors originate from an adult who received the AZD1222 COVID-19 vaccine.

The chain employs TRBV11-3 and TRBJ2-3; no firm D call. Looked up from germline, CDR1 is SGHNT and CDR2 is YENEEA. This CDR3 is 16 amino acids long. V was trimmed by 2 bases and J by 3 bases, leaving 15 bases between them. CDR3 residues: CASSLRWLMGTDTQYF. In nucleotides, the CDR3 is TGTGCCAGCAGCTTAAGGTGGTTGATGGGAACAGATACGCAGTATTTT. The full variable domain, rest sourced from reference TRBV11-3 and TRBJ2-3, is EAGVVQSPRYKIIEKKQPVAFWCNPISGHNTLYWYLQNLGQGPELLIRYENEEAVDDSQLPKDRFSAERLKGVDSTLKIQPAELGDSAVYLCASSLRWLMGTDTQYFGPGTRLTVL.

For the CDR3, the DNA is TGTGCCAGCAGCCAAGTTGACAGGGGGCTTAACTATGGCTACACCTTC. Translation gives CASSQVDRGLNYGYTF. The V call is TRBV3-1 (or the pseudogene TRBV3-2), the J call TRBJ1-2, with 10 bases identical to TRBD1. The CDR3 is made up of 16 amino acids. V lost 1 base, J lost 1 base, and 3 bases stayed unmatched. Germline lookup yields CDR1 LGHDT and CDR2 YNNKEL (reference sequence).

V and J are TRBV6-5 and TRBJ2-7; TRBD2 is a possible D gene (5 bases). This CDR3 region has 16 residues. Trimming stripped 0 bases from V and 2 bases from J, with 14 bases between. Germline loops: CDR1 MNHEY, CDR2 SVGAGI. The DNA for the CDR3 is TGTGCCAGCAGTTACTCGATTAGCGTAGGGCCCTACGAGCAGTACTTC. The encoded protein is CASSYSISVGPYEQYF.

This clone occurred a few times. The J gene is TRBJ2-7, the V gene TRBV19, with D maybe TRBD1 (5 bases). The V end lost 10 bases, the J end lost 5 bases, and 18 bases lay between the germline ends. The CDR3 length is 13 residues. Germline V gene lookup returns CDR1 LNHDA and CDR2 SQIVND (reference sequence). The CDR3 is CATSKKGVHEQYF. The CDR3 region has the DNA TGTGCCACCTCAAAGAAAGGGGTCCACGAGCAGTACTTC.

This chain joins TRBV27 and TRBJ2-7, with 11 bases identical to TRBD1. CDR3 length: 14 amino acids. The J segment lost 3 bases and the V segment lost 5 bases, leaving 3 bases of the junction unmatched. The germline V gene has CDR1 MNHEY and CDR2 SMNVEV (reference sequence). The CDR3 sequence: CASSPDRGLYEQYF. DNA of the CDR3: TGTGCCAGCAGTCCGGACAGGGGGCTCTACGAGCAGTACTTC.

This chain joins TRBV6-6 and TRBJ2-1; 12 nucleotides align to TRBD2. After removal of 7 bases from V and 3 bases from J, the junction contained 4 bases not matched to a gene. CDR1 and CDR2 from the germline V gene are MNHNY and SVGAGI (reference sequence). There are 15 residues in the CDR3. The CDR3 bases are TGTGCCAGCACTCGACTAGCGGGAGTCTACAATGAGCAGTTCTTC. It translates to CASTRLAGVYNEQFF.

The CDR3 here is CAWSVQGGMNTEAFF. For the CDR3, the DNA is TGTGCCTGGAGTGTACAGGGGGGGATGAACACTGAAGCTTTCTTT. The chain joins TRBV30 to TRBJ1-1; TRBD1 matches at 8 bases. The length of the CDR3 is 15 residues. The V gene end was trimmed by 0 bases and the J gene end by 0 bases; junction bases not matched to a gene: 3. Germline V gene data show CDR1 as GTSNPN and CDR2 as SVGIG (reference sequence).

This rearrangement joins TRBV11-2 to TRBJ2-7; 9 bases are shared with TRBD1. The CDR3 is made up of 16 amino acids. Germline CDR1 SGHAT, CDR2 FQNNGV. V lost 2 bases to trimming and J lost 5 bases; unmatched junction nucleotides: 10. DNA of the CDR3: TGTGCCAGCAGCTTATTCGGCCGGGACAGGGACGACGAGCAGTACTTC. Translation gives CASSLFGRDRDDEQYF.

This chain joins TRBV28 and TRBJ1-6; 11 nucleotides match TRBD1. There are 15 residues in the CDR3. Germline CDR1 and CDR2: MDHEN and SYDVKM. V dropped 3 bases and J dropped 9; count of bases not matched to a gene: 4. CDR3 in amino acids: CASSLGQGGISPLHF. CDR3 bases: TGTGCCAGCAGTTTGGGACAGGGGGGGATTTCACCCCTCCACTTT.

The chain has TRBV28 and TRBJ1-5; possible D gene TRBD1, 6 bases. V was clipped by 5 bases and J by 2 bases, with 10 bases between them. This CDR3 region has 14 residues. Germline lookup yields CDR1 MDHEN and CDR2 SYDVKM. The DNA for the CDR3 is TGTGCCAGCAGTCCGGGGGGCGGCAATCAGCCCCAGCATTTT. Translating gives CASSPGGGNQPQHF.

This chain connects TRBV9 to TRBJ1-1; D gene ambiguous. CDR1 and CDR2 (germline): SGDLS, YYNGEE. This CDR3 region has 14 residues. The ends were cut back, 1 base at V and 0 bases at J, with 7 bases in the middle. CDR3 sequence: CASSVITVNTEAFF. Written as DNA, the CDR3 is TGTGCCAGCAGCGTAATTACAGTGAACACTGAAGCTTTCTTT.

CDR3 residues: CASSSGRSTRVGELFF. In DNA form, the CDR3 reads TGTGCCAGCAGCTCGGGGCGGTCCACCAGGGTCGGGGAGCTGTTTTTT. V gene TRBV7-3 combines with J gene TRBJ2-2; D possibly uses TRBD1 or TRBD2 (5 bases each). The germline V and J ends were trimmed by 4 bases and 7 bases, with 19 bases remaining between them. Germline assignment: CDR1 SGHTA and CDR2 FQGTGA. The CDR3 is 16 residues long.

The chain carries TRBV5-4 and TRBJ2-7; D remains ambiguous. CDR1 is SGHNT and CDR2 is YYREEE in the germline V gene (reference sequence). CDR3 size: 11 residues. V lost 1 base and J lost 5, with 4 bases in between. In DNA, the CDR3 is TGTGCCAGCAGCTTGTACGACGAGCAGTACTTC. Protein sequence: CASSLYDEQYF.

The chain couples TRBV7-9 to TRBJ1-6; tentatively, D is TRBD1 (5 bases). The CDR3 contains 15 residues. V was clipped by 1 base and J by 7 bases, with 11 bases between them. Germline V gene lookup returns CDR1 SEHNR and CDR2 FQNEAQ (reference sequence). The CDR3 DNA follows: TGTGCCAGCAGCTTAGGTGGGGCCAGGAATTCACCCCTCCACTTT. Protein product: CASSLGGARNSPLHF. The full variable domain, its missing parts supplied by reference TRBV7-9 and TRBJ1-6, is DTGVSQNPRHKITKRGQNVTFRCDPISEHNRLYWYRQTLGQGPEFLTYFQNEAQLEKSRLLSDRFSAERPKGSFSTLEIQRTEQGDSAMYLCASSLGGARNSPLHFGNGTRLTVT.

The V call is TRBV7-9, the J call TRBJ1-1; a weak D match, TRBD1 (6 bases). Germline CDR1 and CDR2: SEHNR and FQNEAQ (reference sequence). V was trimmed by 10 bases and J by 0 bases, leaving 12 bases between them. This CDR3 has 13 amino acids. CDR3 sequence reads: CATGGSMNTEAFF. CDR3 nucleotides: TGTGCCACCGGGGGCAGTATGAACACTGAAGCTTTCTTT. The variable domain in full, completed from reference TRBV7-9 and TRBJ1-1, reads DTGVSQNPRHKITKRGQNVTFRCDPISEHNRLYWYRQTLGQGPEFLTYFQNEAQLEKSRLLSDRFSAERPKGSFSTLEIQRTEQGDSAMYLCATGGSMNTEAFFGQGTRLTVV.

The rearrangement links TRBV29-1 to TRBJ1-1, with D maybe TRBD1 (5 bases). Germline V CDR1 and CDR2: SQVTM, ANQGSEA. This CDR3 spans 13 amino acids. V was shortened by 3 bases and J by 1 base, with 9 bases between the two germline ends. The DNA of the CDR3 is TGCAGCGTTGAGGATGGACAGAACACTGAAGCTTTCTTT. It encodes CSVEDGQNTEAFF.

The rearrangement uses TRBV11-1 and TRBJ2-3; the D gene is possibly TRBD1 (6 bases). Germline V CDR1 and CDR2: SGHAT, FQDESV (reference sequence). The CDR3 consists of 14 residues. V gave up 1 base and J gave up 9 bases, with 14 bases separating them. The CDR3 coding sequence is TGTGCCAGCAGCTTAGAGGGACCACAGGGCACGCAGTATTTT. Its translation is CASSLEGPQGTQYF.

The J gene is TRBJ2-7, the V gene TRBV11-2; a weak D match, TRBD1 (5 bases). V was pared by 5 bases and J by 4 bases, with 12 bases between. The CDR3 is 13 residues long. Germline V gene sequence: CDR1 SGHAT, CDR2 FQNNGV. The CDR3 region is CASSPRAGYEQYF. CDR3 bases: TGTGCCAGCAGCCCAAGGGCAGGGTACGAGCAGTACTTC. Combining the CDR3 with reference TRBV11-2 and TRBJ2-7 gives the whole variable domain EAGVAQSPRYKIIEKRQSVAFWCNPISGHATLYWYQQILGQGPKLLIQFQNNGVVDDSQLPKDRFSAERLKGVDSTLKIQPAKLEDSAVYLCASSPRAGYEQYFGPGTRLTVT.